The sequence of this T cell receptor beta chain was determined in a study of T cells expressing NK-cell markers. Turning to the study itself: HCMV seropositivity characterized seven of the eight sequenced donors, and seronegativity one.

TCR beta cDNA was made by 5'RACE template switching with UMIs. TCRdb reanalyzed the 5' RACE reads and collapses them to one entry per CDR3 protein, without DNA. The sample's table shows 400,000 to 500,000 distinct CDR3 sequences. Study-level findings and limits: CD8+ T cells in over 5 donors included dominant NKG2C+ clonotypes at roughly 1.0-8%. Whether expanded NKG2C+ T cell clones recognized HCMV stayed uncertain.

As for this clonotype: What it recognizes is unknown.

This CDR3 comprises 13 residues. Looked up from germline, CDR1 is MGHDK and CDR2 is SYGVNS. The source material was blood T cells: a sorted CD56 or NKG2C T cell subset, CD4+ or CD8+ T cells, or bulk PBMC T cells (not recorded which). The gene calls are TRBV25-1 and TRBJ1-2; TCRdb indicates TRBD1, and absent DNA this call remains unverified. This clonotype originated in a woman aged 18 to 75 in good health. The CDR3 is CASSTTGNYGYTF.